The sequence of this T cell receptor beta chain was determined in a study of blood T cells in healthy people across ages. This CDR3 has 16 amino acids. V lost 3 bases, J lost 0 bases, and 9 bases stayed unmatched. Germline values: CDR1 DFQATT, CDR2 SNEGSKA (reference sequence). Notes on the study in general: As naive T cell percentage varied, TCR beta diversity correlated strongly with it.

The second PCR ran about 6 to 12 cycles with a sample-barcoded 5' primer and J-beta primers. All cDNA molecules were each tagged by a template-switch adaptor with 12 random nucleotides. A single record per CDR3 protein comes from TCRdb applying MiXCR to the 5' RACE reads. This table has around 1,800,000 distinct CDR3 sequences, about two fifths appearing once. Concerning this clonotype itself: Its matching antigen is unknown. Given a much more abundant clone one base away, this may be a read error.

This rearrangement joins TRBV20-1 to TRBJ2-5; 8 positions agree with TRBD1. Sequenced material: blood. The receptor comes from a human donor in good health. DNA of the CDR3: TGCAGTGCTAGCCCGGATGGACAGGGTTACCAAGAGACCCAGTACTTC. Translation gives CSASPDGQGYQETQYF.